Each of the 3 T cell receptor beta chains below was sequenced from the same sample in a study of identical twins. TCRdb recomputed calls from the 5' RACE reads with MiXCR, one row per CDR3 protein. The data contain about 730,000 distinct CDR3 sequences, around 20% of them singletons. The same sample was also studied in work on T cells expressing NK-cell markers.

Sequenced sample: PBMCs. Receptors originate from a woman between 18 and 29 years old in good health.

The chain combines TRBV5-1 with TRBJ2-7; TRBD2 matches at 8 bases. In germline, CDR1 is SGHRS, CDR2 YFSETQ. Trimming removed 3 bases from V and 1 base from J; junction bases left unmatched: 6. CDR3 size: 15 residues. Here the CDR3 reads CASSSGASGSYEQYF. CDR3 nucleotides: TGCGCCAGCAGCTCCGGGGCTAGCGGGTCCTACGAGCAGTACTTC. The full variable domain, its missing parts supplied by reference TRBV5-1 and TRBJ2-7, is KAGVTQTPRYLIKTRGQQVTLSCSPISGHRSVSWYQQTPGQGLQFLFEYFSETQRNKGNFPGRFSGRQFSNSRSEMNVSTLELGDSALYLCASSSGASGSYEQYFGPGTRLTVT.

The chain recombines TRBV27 with TRBJ2-1, with TRBD2 matching over 10 bases. V shed 5 bases, J shed 1 base, and the junction held 14 bases outside the gene matches. CDR1 MNHEY and CDR2 SMNVEV come from the germline V gene (reference sequence). This CDR3 has 19 amino acids. The CDR3 loop is CASSPSSGSKGLSYNEQFF. As DNA, the CDR3 is TGTGCCAGCAGTCCGTCTAGCGGGAGCAAAGGGTTATCCTACAATGAGCAGTTCTTC.

The chain is built from TRBV27 and TRBJ2-1; TRBD1 matches 7 bases. CDR1 is MNHEY, CDR2 SMNVEV, per germline (reference sequence). J gave up 1 base and V 4 bases, and 7 bases lay outside the gene matches. The CDR3 covers 16 residues. In nucleotides, the CDR3 is TGTGCCAGCAGTTCCCCGAGGGGGCAGTCCTACAATGAGCAGTTCTTC. As protein: CASSSPRGQSYNEQFF.